The entry below describes one T cell receptor (beta chain). The antigen remains undetermined. The sample belongs to a study of OX40 agonist ivuxolimab in advanced cancers. General study results and limits: Some of the nonresponding patients also showed low levels of normalized T-cell clonal expansion.

Method: immunoSEQ multiplex PCR; TCRdb's copy keeps in-frame clones and lacks some. Of approximately 45,000 clones in the sample, roughly 94% were seen once. This specimen was CD4+ or CD8+ T cells sorted from blood, taken in a trial of the OX40 agonist ivuxolimab. The clonotype originates from an adult with an advanced solid tumor such as melanoma, head and neck, liver or kidney cancer.

The CDR3 region is CASSLTSSETQYF. The DNA of the CDR3 is TGCGCCAGCAGCCTAACTAGTTCAGAGACCCAGTACTTC. This rearrangement joins TRBV5-1 to TRBJ2-5; D perhaps matches TRBD2 (5 bases). The CDR3 has 13 amino acids. CDR1 SGHRS and CDR2 YFSETQ come from the germline V gene. V was shortened by 4 bases and J by 4 bases, with 11 bases between the two germline ends.